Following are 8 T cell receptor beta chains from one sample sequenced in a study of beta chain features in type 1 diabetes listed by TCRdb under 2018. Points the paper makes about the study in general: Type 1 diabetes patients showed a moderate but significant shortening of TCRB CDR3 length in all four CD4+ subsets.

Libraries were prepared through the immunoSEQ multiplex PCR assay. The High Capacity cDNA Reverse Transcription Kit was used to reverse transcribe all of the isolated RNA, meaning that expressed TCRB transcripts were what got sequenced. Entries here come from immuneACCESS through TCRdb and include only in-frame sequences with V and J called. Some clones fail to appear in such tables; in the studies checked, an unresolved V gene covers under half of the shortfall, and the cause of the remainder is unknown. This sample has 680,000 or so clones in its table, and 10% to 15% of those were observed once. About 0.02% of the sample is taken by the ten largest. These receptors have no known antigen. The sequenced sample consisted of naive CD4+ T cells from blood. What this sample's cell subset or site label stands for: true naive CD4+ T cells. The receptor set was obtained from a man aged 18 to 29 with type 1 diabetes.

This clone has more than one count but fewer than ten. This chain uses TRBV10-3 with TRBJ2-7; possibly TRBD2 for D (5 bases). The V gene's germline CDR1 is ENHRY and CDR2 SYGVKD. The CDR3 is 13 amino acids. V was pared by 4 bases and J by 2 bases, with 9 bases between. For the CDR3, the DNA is TGTGCCATCAGTGTCGGGGTGGCCTACGAGCAGTACTTC. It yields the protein CAISVGVAYEQYF.

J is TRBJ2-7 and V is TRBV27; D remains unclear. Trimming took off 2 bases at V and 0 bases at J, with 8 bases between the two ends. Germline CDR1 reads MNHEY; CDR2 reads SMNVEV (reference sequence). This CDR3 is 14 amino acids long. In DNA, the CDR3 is TGTGCCAGCAGTTTAATCCATGGCTCCTACGAGCAGTACTTC. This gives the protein CASSLIHGSYEQYF.

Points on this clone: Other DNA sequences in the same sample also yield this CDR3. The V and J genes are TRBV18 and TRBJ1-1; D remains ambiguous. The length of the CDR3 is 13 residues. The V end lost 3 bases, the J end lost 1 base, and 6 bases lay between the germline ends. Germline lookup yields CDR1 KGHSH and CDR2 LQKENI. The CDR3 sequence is CASSPDGNTEAFF. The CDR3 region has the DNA TGTGCCAGCTCACCCGACGGGAACACTGAAGCTTTCTTT.

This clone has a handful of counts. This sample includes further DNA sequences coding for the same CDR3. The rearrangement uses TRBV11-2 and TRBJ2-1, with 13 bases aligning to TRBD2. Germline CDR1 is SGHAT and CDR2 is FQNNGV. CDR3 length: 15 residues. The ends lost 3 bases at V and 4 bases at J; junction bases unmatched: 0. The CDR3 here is CASSLGLAGYNEQFF. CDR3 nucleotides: TGTGCCAGCAGCTTGGGACTAGCGGGATACAATGAGCAGTTCTTC.

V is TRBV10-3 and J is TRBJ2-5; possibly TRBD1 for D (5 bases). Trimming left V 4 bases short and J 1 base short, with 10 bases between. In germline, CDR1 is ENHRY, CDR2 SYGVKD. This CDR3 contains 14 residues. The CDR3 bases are TGTGCCATCAGTGGGACGGACACCCAAGAGACCCAGTACTTC. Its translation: CAISGTDTQETQYF.

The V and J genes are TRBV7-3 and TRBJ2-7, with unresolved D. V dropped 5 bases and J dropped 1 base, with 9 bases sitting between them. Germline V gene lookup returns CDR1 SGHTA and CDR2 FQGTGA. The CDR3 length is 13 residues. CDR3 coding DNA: TGTGCCAGCAGCGAGACCGAGTCCTACGAGCAGTACTTC. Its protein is CASSETESYEQYF.

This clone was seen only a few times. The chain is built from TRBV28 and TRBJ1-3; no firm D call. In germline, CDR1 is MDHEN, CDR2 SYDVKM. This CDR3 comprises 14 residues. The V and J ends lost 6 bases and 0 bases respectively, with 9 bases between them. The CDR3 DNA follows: TGTGCCAGCAGGAACGACAACTCTGGAAACACCATATATTTT. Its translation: CASRNDNSGNTIYF. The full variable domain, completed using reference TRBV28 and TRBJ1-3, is DVKVTQSSRYLVKRTGEKVFLECVQDMDHENMFWYRQDPGLGLRLIYFSYDVKMKEKGDIPEGYSVSREKKERFSLILESASTNQTSMYLCASRNDNSGNTIYFGEGSWLTVV.

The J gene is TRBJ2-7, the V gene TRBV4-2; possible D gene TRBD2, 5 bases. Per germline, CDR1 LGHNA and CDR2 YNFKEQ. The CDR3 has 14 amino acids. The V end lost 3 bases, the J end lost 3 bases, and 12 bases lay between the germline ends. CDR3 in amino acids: CASSQNLGDYEQYF. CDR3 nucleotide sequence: TGTGCCAGCAGCCAGAACCTGGGAGACTACGAGCAGTACTTC.